The sequence of this TCR beta chain was determined in a study of T cells expressing NK-cell markers. Study background: TCR beta repertoires came from sorted CD3+CD56+NKG2C+, CD3+CD56+NKG2C- and CD3+CD56-NKG2C+ T cells. Within the sequenced cohort of eight donors, seven exhibited HCMV seropositivity and one was seronegative.

The CDR3 runs 14 residues. CDR1 and CDR2 (germline): SGHRS, YFSETQ. About this clonotype: Its target is not known.

Study-level results: The dominant NKG2C+ clonotypes represented about 1.0-7.0% of CD8+ T cells in several donors.

It was by 5'RACE template switching with UMIs that TCR beta cDNA was made. TCRdb reprocessed the 5' RACE reads; each CDR3 protein has one entry and no DNA is given. Its clone listing holds about 390,000 distinct CDR3 sequences. The TCR sequence derives from a woman between 50 and 59 years old in good health. The V and J genes are TRBV5-1 and TRBJ2-1; the D call from TCRdb, TRBD1, cannot be confirmed without DNA. The material sequenced was blood T cells: a sorted CD56 or NKG2C T cell subset, CD4+ or CD8+ T cells, or bulk PBMC T cells (not recorded which). The CDR3 is CASSLGPKGGEQFF.